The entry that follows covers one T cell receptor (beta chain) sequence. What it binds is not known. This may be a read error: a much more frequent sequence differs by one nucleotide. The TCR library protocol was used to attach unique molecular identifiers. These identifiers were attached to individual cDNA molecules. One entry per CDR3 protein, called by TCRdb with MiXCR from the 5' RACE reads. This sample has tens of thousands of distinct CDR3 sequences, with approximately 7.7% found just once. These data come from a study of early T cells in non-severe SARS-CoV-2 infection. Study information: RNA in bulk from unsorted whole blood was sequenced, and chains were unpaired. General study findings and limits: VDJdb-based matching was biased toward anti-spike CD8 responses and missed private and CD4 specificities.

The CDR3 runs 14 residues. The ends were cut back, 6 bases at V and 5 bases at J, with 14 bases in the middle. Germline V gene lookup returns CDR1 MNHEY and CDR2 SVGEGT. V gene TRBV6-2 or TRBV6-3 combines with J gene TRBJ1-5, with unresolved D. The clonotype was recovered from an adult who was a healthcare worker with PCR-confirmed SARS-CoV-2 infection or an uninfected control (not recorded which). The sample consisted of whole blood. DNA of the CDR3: TGTGCCAGCAGGCCCGTCAAGACGGATCAGCCCCAGCATTTT. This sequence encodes CASRPVKTDQPQHF.